These 26 T cell receptor beta chains share one sample of origin, sequenced in a study of T cell responses to AZD1222 COVID-19 vaccine. Profiled with immunoSEQ multiplex PCR; TCRdb holds only in-frame clones, not every one. The data hold roughly 110,000 clones, with 90% observed a single time. Sample: peripheral blood, taken on day 0 of AZD1222 vaccination. These receptors were obtained from an adult in good health.

The chain recombines TRBV27 with TRBJ1-1, with unresolved D. This CDR3 is 13 amino acids long. Germline values: CDR1 MNHEY, CDR2 SMNVEV (reference sequence). V lost 3 bases and J lost 1, with 6 bases in between. This CDR3 is CASSLWENTEAFF. CDR3 nucleotide sequence: TGTGCCAGCAGTTTGTGGGAGAACACTGAAGCTTTCTTT.

For the CDR3, the DNA is TGTGCCACCAGTGATGTGGGACTAGCGGAAGAGACCCAGTACTTC. It encodes CATSDVGLAEETQYF. The rearrangement links TRBV24-1 to TRBJ2-5, with 11 bases lining up with TRBD2. Germline values: CDR1 KGHDR, CDR2 SFDVKD. V lost 3 bases to trimming and J lost 3 bases; unmatched junction nucleotides: 2. The CDR3 covers 15 residues.

The rearrangement uses TRBV5-1 and TRBJ1-2; 7 bases map to TRBD1. J lost 7 bases, V lost 5 bases, and 14 bases had no gene match. The CDR3 totals 15 residues. In germline, CDR1 is SGHRS, CDR2 YFSETQ. CDR3 protein: CASRDPQGMTGGYTF. The CDR3 nucleotides are TGCGCCAGCAGGGACCCACAGGGGATGACGGGTGGCTACACCTTC.

This sequence joins TRBV14 and TRBJ1-1, with a possible D match to TRBD1 (5 bases). Trimming stripped 3 bases from V and 8 bases from J, with 16 bases between. Per the germline V gene, CDR1 is SGHDN and CDR2 is FVKESK. The CDR3 is 14 residues long. The CDR3 here is CASSHTRARWEAFF. The CDR3 region has the DNA TGTGCCAGCAGCCATACCAGGGCCCGTTGGGAAGCTTTCTTT.

The chain links TRBV27 to TRBJ1-1; TRBD1 matches 10 bases. CDR1 and CDR2 from the germline V gene are MNHEY and SMNVEV (reference sequence). The CDR3 loop spans 15 amino acids. V trimming: 4 bases; J trimming: 5 bases; junction bases outside the gene matches: 7. The CDR3 region has the DNA TGTGCCAGCAGTTCGAGACAGGGGGCCAGGACTGAAGCTTTCTTT. Translating it yields CASSSRQGARTEAFF.

V usage is TRBV5-6 and J usage is TRBJ1-5; D is ambiguous. Trimming removed 1 base from V and 7 bases from J, with 12 bases in between. This CDR3 comprises 14 residues. CDR1 SGHDT and CDR2 YYEEEE come from the germline V gene. In DNA, the CDR3 is TGTGCCAGCAGCTTGTTGCGGGAAAGACAGCCCCAGCATTTT. Encoded protein: CASSLLRERQPQHF.

The chain combines TRBV4-1 with TRBJ2-7; the match to TRBD2 covers 14 bases. This CDR3 is built from 18 residues. The J segment lost 3 bases and the V segment lost 3 bases, leaving 10 bases of the junction unmatched. CDR1 is MGHRA, CDR2 YSYEKL, per germline. The CDR3 coding sequence is TGCGCCAGCAGCCAGTCCGGGACTAGCGGGAGTTTTAACTACGAGCAGTACTTC. Translation gives CASSQSGTSGSFNYEQYF.

The rearrangement joins TRBV7-8 to TRBJ2-5; D gene unclear. V gave up 3 bases and J gave up 2 bases, with 7 bases separating them. Germline-derived CDR1 and CDR2 are SGHVS and FQNEAQ. The length of the CDR3 is 13 residues. The CDR3 is CASSFEVQETQYF. In DNA, the CDR3 is TGTGCCAGCAGCTTTGAGGTACAAGAGACCCAGTACTTC. Using reference TRBV7-8 and TRBJ2-5 for the parts outside the CDR3, the full variable domain is GAGVSQSPRYKVAKRGQDVALRCDPISGHVSLFWYQQALGQGPEFLTYFQNEAQLDKSGLPSDRFFAERPEGSVSTLKIQRTQQEDSAVYLCASSFEVQETQYFGPGTRLLVL.

This chain uses TRBV5-4 with TRBJ1-1; 7 bases align to TRBD1. Trimming took 4 bases from V and 4 from J; bases not matched to a gene: 10. The length of the CDR3 is 15 residues. In germline, CDR1 is SGHNT, CDR2 YYREEE (reference sequence). CDR3 DNA sequence: TGTGCCAGCAGCCCTGGAGGGACAGCAACCACTGAAGCTTTCTTT. Amino acid sequence: CASSPGGTATTEAFF. The whole variable domain, filled in from reference TRBV5-4 and TRBJ1-1, reads ETGVTQSPTHLIKTRGQQVTLRCSSQSGHNTVSWYQQALGQGPQFIFQYYREEENGRGNFPPRFSGLQFPNYSSELNVNALELDDSALYLCASSPGGTATTEAFFGQGTRLTVV.

The chain uses TRBV24-1 and TRBJ1-2; the D is unclear. Germline V gives CDR1 KGHDR, CDR2 SFDVKD. This CDR3 has 13 amino acids. Trimming pared 3 bases from V and 2 bases from J, leaving 6 bases between. CDR3: CATSDAGNYGYTF. DNA of the CDR3: TGTGCCACCAGTGATGCAGGAAACTATGGCTACACCTTC.

The chain employs TRBV5-1 and TRBJ2-5; D might be TRBD1 or TRBD2, each matching 5 bases. The CDR3 covers 14 residues. The germline V gene encodes CDR1 SGHRS and CDR2 YFSETQ. Deletions cut 1 base from V and 4 bases from J, with 11 bases between. The CDR3 is CASSLYAGTETQYF. The CDR3 nucleotides are TGCGCCAGCAGCTTGTATGCAGGGACAGAGACCCAGTACTTC.

This chain links TRBV19 with TRBJ1-2, with D maybe TRBD1 (6 bases). This CDR3 has 15 amino acids. Trimming left V 3 bases short and J 4 bases short, with 15 bases between. Looked up from germline, CDR1 is LNHDA and CDR2 is SQIVND (reference sequence). In DNA form, the CDR3 reads TGTGCCAGTAGTATCGGTGGGGGGCGCGTCTATGGCTACACCTTC. Its translation: CASSIGGGRVYGYTF.

The V and J genes are TRBV2 and TRBJ2-3; TRBD2 aligns across 7 bases. The CDR3 runs 14 residues. Germline V gives CDR1 SNHLY, CDR2 FYNNEI. Trimming at V came to 6 bases and at J to 2 bases, leaving 5 bases not matched to a gene. The CDR3 bases are TGTGCCAGCAGCGGGGGACTATCCACAGATACGCAGTATTTT. Translation gives CASSGGLSTDTQYF. The entire variable domain, with the rest obtained from reference TRBV2 and TRBJ2-3, is as follows: EPEVTQTPSHQVTQMGQEVILRCVPISNHLYFYWYRQILGQKVEFLVSFYNNEISEKSEIFDDQFSVERPDGSNFTLKIRSTKLEDSAMYFCASSGGLSTDTQYFGPGTRLTVL.

J is TRBJ1-6 and V is TRBV5-1, with 9 bases lining up with TRBD1. CDR1 is SGHRS, CDR2 YFSETQ, per germline. The junction had 8 bases not matched to a gene; V was cut back by 3 bases and J by 1 base. This CDR3 has 18 residues. The CDR3 DNA reads TGCGCCAGCAGCTGGGGACCCGGACAGGGGTCCTATAATTCACCCCTCCACTTT. Its translation: CASSWGPGQGSYNSPLHF.

This clone was observed a single time. The V call is TRBV7-9, the J call TRBJ1-1, with D possibly TRBD1 on 6 matching bases. Trimming stripped 5 bases from V and 7 bases from J, with 14 bases between. Germline V CDR1 and CDR2: SEHNR, FQNEAQ (reference sequence). The length of the CDR3 is 13 residues. This CDR3 is CASSPRGGGEAFF. The CDR3 nucleotides read TGTGCCAGCAGCCCCCGGGGGGGCGGTGAAGCTTTCTTT.

CDR3 in DNA: TGTGCCAGCAGCCAGGGGGGTATGAATCAGCCCCAGCATTTT. Amino acid sequence: CASSQGGMNQPQHF. This chain uses TRBV3-1 (or the pseudogene TRBV3-2) with TRBJ1-5; weak D call: TRBD1 (5 bases). The germline V and J ends were trimmed by 3 bases and 4 bases, with 10 bases remaining between them. CDR1 and CDR2 (germline): LGHDT, YNNKEL (reference sequence). The CDR3 runs to 14 residues.

CDR3 sequence: CASSLGLSTSTDTQYF. CDR3 in DNA: TGCGCCAGCAGCCTAGGTTTGAGCACTAGCACAGATACGCAGTATTTT. V gene TRBV4-3 combines with J gene TRBJ2-3; D unclear. There are 16 residues in the CDR3. The germline CDR1 and CDR2 sequences are LGHNA and YSLEER. Trimming took off 4 bases at V and 0 bases at J, with 14 bases between the two ends.

This sequence joins TRBV19 and TRBJ1-5; maybe TRBD1 (5 bases). Germline lookup yields CDR1 LNHDA and CDR2 SQIVND (reference sequence). This CDR3 has 15 residues. V lost 10 bases, J lost 2 bases, and 18 bases lay in between. CDR3 loop: CANPCQGCRNQPQHF. CDR3 bases: TGTGCCAATCCGTGCCAGGGCTGCCGCAATCAGCCCCAGCATTTT. The full variable domain, in which reference TRBV19 and TRBJ1-5 provide the parts outside the CDR3, is DGGITQSPKYLFRKEGQNVTLSCEQNLNHDAMYWYRQDPGQGLRLIYYSQIVNDFQKGDIAEGYSVSREKKESFPLTVTSAQKNPTAFYLCANPCQGCRNQPQHFGDGTRLSIL.

The genes are TRBV27 and TRBJ1-4; D is ambiguous. The germline CDR1 and CDR2 sequences are MNHEY and SMNVEV (reference sequence). The length of the CDR3 is 15 residues. Trimming removed 5 bases at V and 0 bases at J, with 10 bases between. This chain's CDR3 is CASSPTAATNEKLFF. The CDR3 nucleotides read TGTGCCAGCAGTCCCACAGCAGCAACTAATGAAAAACTGTTTTTT.

V usage is TRBV7-3 and J usage is TRBJ2-1; 8 bases are shared with TRBD2. V was pared by 5 bases and J by 10 bases, with 7 bases of the junction left unmatched. Germline CDR1 SGHTA, CDR2 FQGTGA. The CDR3 consists of 13 residues. DNA of the CDR3: TGTGCCAGCAGCCCCGAGCGGGAGAACGAGCAGTTCTTC. Residues: CASSPERENEQFF.

This clone was seen a single time. The chain uses TRBV6-5 and TRBJ1-1; D gene uncertain. The CDR3 is made up of 13 amino acids. Germline V lookup: CDR1 MNHEY, CDR2 SVGAGI. The ends were cut back, 0 bases at V and 7 bases at J, with 9 bases in the middle. This CDR3 is CASSYSTRSEAFF. Written as DNA, the CDR3 is TGTGCCAGCAGTTACTCGACCAGGAGTGAAGCTTTCTTT.

The genes are TRBV7-2 and TRBJ1-2, with 8 nucleotides matching TRBD1. V dropped 5 bases and J dropped 7; count of bases not matched to a gene: 6. The CDR3 runs to 13 residues. Germline V lookup: CDR1 SGHTA, CDR2 FQGNSA. CDR3 loop: CASSGQGVGGYTF. The CDR3, as DNA: TGTGCCAGCAGCGGACAGGGTGTTGGTGGCTACACCTTC.

This clone has more than one count but fewer than ten. This rearrangement joins TRBV7-8 to TRBJ1-1; D perhaps matches TRBD1 (5 bases). The CDR3 is made up of 12 amino acids. The V gene's germline CDR1 is SGHVS and CDR2 FQNEAQ. The V gene lost 2 bases and the J gene lost 5 bases, with 6 bases spanning the gap. This CDR3 is CASSLRGTEAFF. CDR3 DNA sequence: TGTGCCAGCAGCTTAAGGGGTACTGAAGCTTTCTTT. Drawing the rest from reference TRBV7-8 and TRBJ1-1, the complete variable domain is GAGVSQSPRYKVAKRGQDVALRCDPISGHVSLFWYQQALGQGPEFLTYFQNEAQLDKSGLPSDRFFAERPEGSVSTLKIQRTQQEDSAVYLCASSLRGTEAFFGQGTRLTVV.

This clone has a single count. This chain joins TRBV14 and TRBJ1-3; D is unresolved. V was trimmed by 4 bases and J by 4 bases, leaving 11 bases between them. The germline V gene encodes CDR1 SGHDN and CDR2 FVKESK. The CDR3 length is 14 residues. This CDR3 reads CASSPNWGGNTIYF. The CDR3 nucleotides read TGTGCCAGCAGCCCAAACTGGGGAGGAAACACCATATATTTT.

This rearrangement joins TRBV24-1 to TRBJ2-3, with 10 bases matching TRBD1. Unmatched junction bases numbered 6, after V lost 1 base and J lost 6 bases. Germline assignment: CDR1 KGHDR and CDR2 SFDVKD. This CDR3 region has 16 residues. The CDR3 loop is CATSDLGGTGVDTQYF. Here the CDR3 DNA reads TGTGCCACCAGTGATTTAGGGGGGACAGGGGTGGATACGCAGTATTTT.

V and J are TRBV27 and TRBJ2-1; TRBD2 matches 8 bases. With 8 bases clipped from V and 0 bases from J, the junction kept 6 bases outside the gene matches. The CDR3 contains 15 residues. Germline CDR1 and CDR2: MNHEY and SMNVEV (reference sequence). The CDR3 DNA sequence: TGTGCCAGCGGAAGCGGGAGTTTCTCCTACAATGAGCAGTTCTTC. This gives the protein CASGSGSFSYNEQFF.